This TCR beta chain emerged from a study of T cell responses to AZD1222 COVID-19 vaccine. The V segment lost 6 bases and the J segment 2 bases; nucleotides outside the gene matches: 8. The CDR3 loop spans 15 amino acids. Germline V gene data show CDR1 as SGHAT and CDR2 as FQNNGV. Method: immunoSEQ multiplex PCR; TCRdb's copy keeps in-frame clones and lacks some. The table lists 150,000 to 200,000 clones, 85% to 90% of them singletons. Sequenced material: peripheral blood, taken on day 0 of MenACWY control vaccination. The V gene is TRBV11-2, the J gene TRBJ2-7, with 9 positions matching TRBD2. This TCR was recovered from an adult in good health. The CDR3 coding sequence is TGTGCCAGCAGAAAAAGCGGGGGGCCAACCTACGAGCAGTACTTC. Its protein is CASRKSGGPTYEQYF.